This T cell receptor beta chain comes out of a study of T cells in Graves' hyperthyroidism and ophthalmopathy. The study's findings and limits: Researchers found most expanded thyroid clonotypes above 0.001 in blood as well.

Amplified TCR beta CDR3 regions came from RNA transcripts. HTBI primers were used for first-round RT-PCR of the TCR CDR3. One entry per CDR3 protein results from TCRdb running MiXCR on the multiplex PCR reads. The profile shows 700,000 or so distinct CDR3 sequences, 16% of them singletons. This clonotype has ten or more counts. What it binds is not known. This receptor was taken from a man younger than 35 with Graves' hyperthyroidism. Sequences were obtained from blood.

The CDR3 loop reads CATGLAAETQYF. Written as DNA, the CDR3 is TGTGCCACCGGACTAGCGGCGGAGACCCAGTACTTC. The chain joins TRBV12-3 or TRBV12-4 to TRBJ2-5, with 10 bases lining up with TRBD2. J gave up 5 bases and V 10 bases, and 4 bases lay outside the gene matches. The CDR3 consists of 12 residues.